This TCR beta chain originates from a study of Ad26.COV2.S vaccination and SARS-CoV-2 variants. Study details: Enrolled in COV1001, the donor was in the Ad26.COV2.S trial arm, which received the vaccine.

General study findings and limits: Analyses that measured TCR breadth and depth may have underestimated total T cell responses. Spike-specific TCR breadth was greater after Ad26.COV2.S than placebo.

This CDR3 contains 15 residues. Germline lookup yields CDR1 LGHNA and CDR2 YSLEER. Trimming pared 4 bases from V and 4 bases from J, leaving 11 bases between. The table lists this clone with a few counts. Its cognate antigen is unknown. Treatment specified: about 20 received Ad26.COV2.S at low or high dose, single or two shots; roughly 5 received placebo; per-sample allocation not given. The samples date from day 63 after the first vaccine or placebo injection. Ad26 vector vaccine expressed Wuhan-strain SARS-CoV-2 spike. Clones were sequenced by immunoSEQ multiplex PCR, and TCRdb holds only the in-frame ones, with some missing. The top ten clones hold 12% of a sample with around 450,000 clones, around 90% of them seen once.

V is TRBV4-3 and J is TRBJ1-6; D is unresolved. This receptor was obtained from a person aged 18-65 years who received the Ad26.COV2.S COVID-19 vaccine or a placebo. Material: peripheral blood, obtained in a trial of Ad26.COV2.S vaccine versus placebo. The CDR3, as DNA: TGCGCCAGCAGCCCCAGCGTCCAATATAATTCACCCCTCCACTTT. As protein: CASSPSVQYNSPLHF.